The TCR beta chain described here comes from a study of PD-1 blockade in classical Hodgkin lymphoma. Each patient's relapse followed autologous stem cell transplantation, and brentuximab vedotin exposure varied. Trimming at V came to 8 bases and at J to 0 bases, leaving 1 base not matched to a gene. CDR3 size: 14 residues. From germline, CDR1 is SNHLY and CDR2 FYNNEI. This clone has only a few counts. Here immunoSEQ multiplex PCR was the method, and the copy in TCRdb shows in-frame clones only, minus some. The profile shows around 34,000 clones, just over 75% of them singletons. The sequence was collected from a human donor with classical Hodgkin lymphoma. This sequence joins TRBV2 and TRBJ1-6; 7 bases fit TRBD1. Here the sequenced sample was peripheral blood mononuclear cells (PBMCs), taken before the second cycle of nivolumab. CDR3 protein: CASGQASYNSPLHF. The DNA of the CDR3 is TGTGCCAGCGGACAGGCCTCCTATAATTCACCCCTCCACTTT.